This T cell receptor (beta chain) was obtained from a study of identical twins. There are 15 residues in the CDR3. Germline assignment: CDR1 MRHNA and CDR2 SNTAGT. Trimming removed 4 bases from V and 4 bases from J, with 14 bases in between. TCRdb reprocessed the 5' RACE reads with MiXCR, giving one entry per CDR3 protein. Among about 220,000 distinct CDR3 sequences, under 8.5% were seen once, and the ten largest hold 13% to 15%. Separately, the same data were catalogued under a study of T cells expressing NK-cell markers.

Sequencing used CD8+ T cells sorted from blood. The chain has TRBV6-4 and TRBJ1-5; D not resolved. This receptor was identified in a woman younger than 30 in good health. The CDR3 reads CASSAGVGMNQPQHF. The CDR3 bases are TGTGCCAGCAGTGCCGGGGTGGGTATGAATCAGCCCCAGCATTTT.